This TCR beta chain was observed in a study of blood T cell repertoires in COVID-19. The data were produced by immunoSEQ multiplex PCR, yet TCRdb's version contains in-frame clones alone and is incomplete. This sample carries about 240,000 clones, about 80% of them seen once, and the ten largest clones take around 3.3%. Participants, about 18 to 89 years old, spanned 24 US areas. The CDR3 consists of 14 residues. Germline V gene lookup returns CDR1 MNHEY and CDR2 SVGAGI. Trimming at V came to 6 bases and at J to 7 bases, leaving 11 bases not matched to a gene. This sequence was found in a woman in her thirties or forties who had been exposed to COVID-19. Sequencing was done on a sample of PBMCs or T cells enriched from blood (not recorded which). The chain uses TRBV6-5 and TRBJ2-7; 8 positions match TRBD1. CDR3 nucleotides: TGTGCCAGCAGACTGGGACAGGCTACGGGTGAGCAGTACTTC. Its translation is CASRLGQATGEQYF.